Listed here are 25 T cell receptor beta chains from one sample, sequenced in a study of shared clonotypes between healthy human individuals. Generated by immunoSEQ multiplex PCR, the TCRdb table keeps only in-frame clones and is missing some. The sample holds about 1.1 million clones, around 82% seen once. The sample comprised memory CD4+ T cells from PBMCs. As for subset: CD45RA-negative fraction. Source of these receptors: a young man in good health. Some clones in this sample may be carry-over from other donors' samples.

This clone was seen a handful of times. This CDR3 reads CASRRGGAHLFTDTQYF. For the CDR3, the DNA is TGTGCCAGCAGAAGAGGTGGCGCCCATCTGTTTACCGATACGCAGTATTTT. The rearrangement uses TRBV5-4 and TRBJ2-3; D not resolved. Trimming removed 5 bases at V and 6 bases at J, with 25 bases between. CDR1 and CDR2 (germline): SGHNT, YYREEE (reference sequence). This CDR3 is built from 17 residues.

V gene TRBV11-2 combines with J gene TRBJ2-3, with 10 bases fitting TRBD2. The CDR3 extends over 16 amino acids. J gave up 0 bases and V 5 bases, and 5 bases lay outside the gene matches. In germline, CDR1 is SGHAT, CDR2 FQNNGV. CDR3 region: CASSAQRGGSTDTQYF. CDR3 in DNA: TGTGCCAGCAGCGCTCAGCGGGGGGGGAGCACAGATACGCAGTATTTT.

The chain carries TRBV6-6 and TRBJ2-3; 7 positions agree with TRBD2. Per germline, CDR1 MNHNY and CDR2 SVGAGI (reference sequence). Germline trimming cut 2 bases from V and 0 bases from J; bases unmatched to any gene: 5. The CDR3 totals 16 residues. The CDR3 coding sequence is TGTGCCAGCAGTTACCACTTAGCGGGTAGCACAGATACGCAGTATTTT. It encodes CASSYHLAGSTDTQYF.

This clone was recorded many times. The chain employs TRBV19 and TRBJ1-5; D gene uncertain. This CDR3 has 11 amino acids. Looked up from germline, CDR1 is LNHDA and CDR2 is SQIVND (reference sequence). V was shortened by 10 bases and J by 5 bases, with 9 bases between the two germline ends. The CDR3 bases are TGTGCCAATCCGAACGATCAGCCCCAGCATTTT. Protein: CANPNDQPQHF.

The rearrangement links TRBV6-5 to TRBJ2-5; a weak D match, TRBD1 (5 bases). The end of the DNA fits TRBJ2-7 better, so the J call may be wrong. Germline V lookup: CDR1 MNHEY, CDR2 SVGAGI. The CDR3 has 13 amino acids. The CDR3 is CASSTGRFHEQYF. DNA of the CDR3: TGTGCCAGCAGTACAGGAAGGTTCCACGAGCAGTACTTC.

The rearrangement joins TRBV21-1 to TRBJ1-3. TRBV21-1 has pseudogene status. The CDR3 length is 14 residues. The CDR3 loop is CASSKRPLRDTIYF. The CDR3 DNA reads as TGTGCCAGCAGCAAACGACCCTTGCGGGACACCATATATTTT.

The count of this clone is one. The V call is TRBV9, the J call TRBJ2-3; weak D call: TRBD2 (5 bases). This CDR3 spans 13 amino acids. The V gene's germline CDR1 is SGDLS and CDR2 YYNGEE. The V gene lost 5 bases and the J gene lost 9 bases, with 16 bases spanning the gap. CDR3 nucleotides: TGTGCCAGCAGTGGCCCGCGGGCGGACACGCAGTATTTT. As protein: CASSGPRADTQYF.

This rearrangement joins TRBV27 to TRBJ2-2; D possibly matches TRBD1 or TRBD2 (5 bases each). Trimming removed 2 bases from V and 9 bases from J, with 28 bases in between. Germline V gives CDR1 MNHEY, CDR2 SMNVEV (reference sequence). The CDR3 runs to 19 residues. The CDR3 DNA sequence: TGTGCCAGCAGTTTAGGGGCACGCCAGGGTGGGATCCGGGAACGGGAGCTGTTTTTT. Translated, it gives CASSLGARQGGIRERELFF.

The J gene is TRBJ2-1, the V gene TRBV27, with 11 bases identical to TRBD2. The CDR3 has 14 amino acids. V shed 6 bases, J shed 4 bases, and the junction held 2 bases outside the gene matches. The germline V gene has CDR1 MNHEY and CDR2 SMNVEV (reference sequence). The CDR3 nucleotides are TGTGCCAGCAGCCGGACTAGCGGGTACAATGAGCAGTTCTTC. This translates into CASSRTSGYNEQFF.

This clone was detected only a few times. The chain links TRBV15 to TRBJ1-1; TRBD1 is a possible D gene (5 bases). Germline V gene lookup returns CDR1 LNHNV and CDR2 YYDKDF (reference sequence). This CDR3 has 14 residues. V was pared by 0 bases and J by 7 bases, with 12 bases between. The CDR3 region has the DNA TGTGCCACCAGCAGAGATGGGGGAGAGGATGAAGCTTTCTTT. Residues: CATSRDGGEDEAFF.

The chain combines TRBV5-6 with TRBJ1-5, with a weak D call TRBD1 (6 bases). The CDR3 consists of 14 residues. Germline V gene lookup returns CDR1 SGHDT and CDR2 YYEEEE. Deletions cut 3 bases from V and 7 bases from J, with 14 bases between. CDR3 coding DNA: TGTGCCAGCAGCTCCACAGGGAAGTACCAGCCCCAGCATTTT. The encoded protein is CASSSTGKYQPQHF.

This sequence joins TRBV5-4 and TRBJ2-3; D is perhaps TRBD2 (6 bases). Germline values: CDR1 SGHNT, CDR2 YYREEE (reference sequence). CDR3 length: 15 amino acids. Trimming left V 4 bases short and J 7 bases short, with 19 bases between. CDR3 loop: CASSEKLAGGYTQYF. CDR3 DNA sequence: TGTGCCAGCAGCGAGAAATTAGCCGGGGGTTATACGCAGTATTTT.

The chain joins TRBV7-2 to TRBJ2-5, with 7 bases lining up with TRBD1. The CDR3 spans 14 residues. The germline gives CDR1 SGHTA, CDR2 FQGNSA. J gave up 1 base and V 6 bases, and 5 bases lay outside the gene matches. CDR3 in amino acids: CASSYDRVQETQYF. The CDR3 nucleotides read TGTGCCAGCAGTTACGACAGGGTCCAAGAGACCCAGTACTTC.

In the case of this clone: The same CDR3 is also encoded by other DNA sequences in this sample. The V call is TRBV6-4, the J call TRBJ1-1; no definite D call. In germline, CDR1 is MRHNA, CDR2 SNTAGT. V lost 4 bases, J lost 1 base, and 7 bases lay in between. The CDR3 runs 13 residues. The CDR3 DNA reads as TGTGCCAGCAGTGCCTTGGGGAACACTGAAGCTTTCTTT. Translation: CASSALGNTEAFF.

V and J are TRBV29-1 and TRBJ1-5; the match to TRBD1 covers 7 bases. This CDR3 is built from 14 residues. The trim removed 6 bases at V and 7 bases at J, leaving 12 bases unmatched. Germline V gives CDR1 SQVTM, CDR2 ANQGSEA. CDR3 DNA: TGCAGCGTGGGGGGAGACAGGGTAAACCAGCCCCAGCATTTT. Amino acids: CSVGGDRVNQPQHF.

The chain joins TRBV5-8 to TRBJ1-1, with D hard to call. This CDR3 is built from 13 residues. CDR1 is SGHTS, CDR2 YDEGEE, per germline. The V end was cut by 0 bases, the J end by 5 bases, with 8 bases between. The CDR3 coding sequence is TGTGCCAGCAGCTTGGGGGTTAGGACTGAAGCTTTCTTT. As protein: CASSLGVRTEAFF.

V and J are TRBV5-6 and TRBJ1-2, with no clear D. The V gene lost 4 bases and the J gene lost 7 bases, with 11 bases spanning the gap. CDR3 length: 12 residues. Germline loops: CDR1 SGHDT, CDR2 YYEEEE. CDR3: CASSRLGSGYTF. The CDR3 nucleotides read TGTGCCAGCAGCCGCTTGGGTTCTGGCTACACCTTC.

V usage is TRBV5-4 and J usage is TRBJ1-2; 8 bases are shared with TRBD1. CDR3 length: 15 residues. The V gene's germline CDR1 is SGHNT and CDR2 YYREEE (reference sequence). Trimming removed 2 bases from V and 4 bases from J; junction bases left unmatched: 7. The CDR3 nucleotides are TGTGCCAGCAGCTTAGGGGGTACAGGGGGCTATGGCTACACCTTC. Its translation: CASSLGGTGGYGYTF.

The chain combines TRBV6-5 with TRBJ1-5, with a weak D call TRBD1 (5 bases). The V and J ends lost 3 bases and 9 bases respectively, with 15 bases between them. CDR1 and CDR2 from the germline V gene are MNHEY and SVGAGI. The CDR3 contains 14 residues. The chain's CDR3 is CASSYRDRSRPQHF. In nucleotides, the CDR3 is TGTGCCAGCAGTTATCGGGACCGATCTCGGCCCCAGCATTTT.

In its sample, this clone was seen a few times. The sample holds other DNA sequences that translate to the same CDR3. The chain uses TRBV2 and TRBJ1-2; D ambiguous. The CDR3 contains 11 residues. Germline V gene lookup returns CDR1 SNHLY and CDR2 FYNNEI. V lost 0 bases to trimming and J lost 7 bases, with 3 bases between them. The CDR3 sequence: CASSEAGGYTF. CDR3 DNA: TGTGCCAGCAGTGAAGCTGGTGGCTACACCTTC.

This chain uses TRBV5-6 with TRBJ2-3; the match to TRBD2 covers 8 bases. J lost 3 bases, V lost 4 bases, and 19 bases had no gene match. The CDR3 length is 19 residues. CDR1 and CDR2 from the germline V gene are SGHDT and YYEEEE. CDR3 in amino acids: CASSPAYGGGRFFTDTQYF. The CDR3 nucleotides are TGTGCCAGCAGCCCTGCCTACGGCGGGGGGCGTTTTTTTACAGATACGCAGTATTTT.

The chain uses TRBV30 and TRBJ1-2, with D possibly being TRBD1 (6 bases). The germline V gene encodes CDR1 GTSNPN and CDR2 SVGIG (reference sequence). Deletions cut 3 bases from V and 6 bases from J, with 20 bases between. This CDR3 is 15 amino acids long. CDR3 nucleotide sequence: TGTGCCTGGAGCGTATACCAACAGGGAAAACATGGCTACACCTTC. Translating it yields CAWSVYQQGKHGYTF.

The chain joins TRBV10-3 to TRBJ2-1; 16 positions agree with TRBD2. The germline CDR1 and CDR2 sequences are ENHRY and SYGVKD. CDR3 length equals 16 residues. V lost 9 bases to trimming and J lost 4 bases; unmatched junction nucleotides: 6. CDR3 sequence reads: CAIGGLAGGVYNEQFF. CDR3 in DNA: TGTGCCATTGGGGGACTAGCGGGAGGGGTGTACAATGAGCAGTTCTTC.

The chain employs TRBV9 and TRBJ2-1; D gene uncertain. From germline, CDR1 is SGDLS and CDR2 YYNGEE. CDR3 length: 15 amino acids. Between the trimmed V and J ends, which lost 4 bases and 2 bases, there was a span of 13 bases. The CDR3: CASSTSTVAYNEQFF. The CDR3 region has the DNA TGTGCCAGCAGCACCTCGACGGTGGCCTACAATGAGCAGTTCTTC.

The gene calls are TRBV5-1 and TRBJ2-7; D is possibly TRBD2 (6 bases). Per germline, CDR1 SGHRS and CDR2 YFSETQ. The CDR3 is 14 amino acids. Trimming stripped 4 bases from V and 3 bases from J, with 14 bases between. As DNA, the CDR3 is TGCGCCAGCAGCGCGCCGGGACTTAGCTACGAGCAGTACTTC. It yields the protein CASSAPGLSYEQYF.